A single sample is the source of the 25 T cell receptor beta chains below, sequenced in a study of technical replicates of blood from a few donors. Method: immunoSEQ multiplex PCR; TCRdb's copy keeps in-frame clones and lacks some. The sample yields some 50,000 clones, 94% seen once. Sequenced sample: T cells isolated from PBMCs. Receptor source: a human donor in good health.

The V and J genes are TRBV18 and TRBJ2-7; D perhaps matches TRBD2 (5 bases). Germline-derived CDR1 and CDR2 are KGHSH and LQKENI. The CDR3 spans 18 residues. The germline V and J ends were trimmed by 3 bases and 0 bases, with 21 bases remaining between them. DNA of the CDR3: TGTGCCAGCTCACCGGCGGAAGGGTGGTTTAGCGACTCCTACGAGCAGTACTTC. This translates into CASSPAEGWFSDSYEQYF.

The chain recombines TRBV29-1 with TRBJ1-1; D perhaps matches TRBD1 (5 bases). With 6 bases removed from V and 7 bases from J, the gap between germline ends came to 9 bases. Germline assignment: CDR1 SQVTM and CDR2 ANQGSEA. CDR3 length: 10 residues. CDR3 loop: CSVVTVEAFF. The CDR3 DNA sequence: TGCAGCGTCGTGACAGTTGAAGCTTTCTTT.

The chain carries TRBV5-1 and TRBJ2-7; 9 bases agree with TRBD1. V gave up 3 bases and J gave up 2 bases; unmatched junction bases: 6. The CDR3 length is 15 residues. Germline CDR1 reads SGHRS; CDR2 reads YFSETQ. The CDR3 DNA is TGCGCCAGCAGCTCAACAGGGGGCGCGACCTACGAGCAGTACTTC. This gives the protein CASSSTGGATYEQYF.

This chain connects TRBV5-1 to TRBJ1-5, with D maybe TRBD1 (6 bases). V lost 4 bases, J lost 2 bases, and 10 bases lay in between. Germline V gives CDR1 SGHRS, CDR2 YFSETQ. The CDR3 loop spans 14 amino acids. The chain's CDR3 is CASSLQGGNQPQHF. The DNA for the CDR3 is TGCGCCAGCAGCCTACAGGGAGGCAATCAGCCCCAGCATTTT.

The genes are TRBV7-2 and TRBJ2-5; 8 bases map to TRBD1. Per germline, CDR1 SGHTA and CDR2 FQGNSA. The V gene end was trimmed by 4 bases and the J gene end by 4 bases; junction bases not matched to a gene: 5. The CDR3 sequence is 14 residues long. In DNA form, the CDR3 reads TGTGCCAGCAGCTCCGGACAGGGCACAGAGACCCAGTACTTC. It yields the protein CASSSGQGTETQYF.

The gene calls are TRBV6-5 and TRBJ2-2; 8 bases agree with TRBD1. Germline assignment: CDR1 MNHEY and CDR2 SVGAGI. With 6 bases clipped from V and 6 bases from J, the junction kept 3 bases outside the gene matches. CDR3 length: 13 amino acids. The CDR3 bases are TGTGCCAGCAGCTGGACAGGGCCCGGGGAGCTGTTTTTT. Its translation: CASSWTGPGELFF.

V gene TRBV7-9 combines with J gene TRBJ2-1; possible D gene TRBD1, 5 bases. This CDR3 spans 16 amino acids. V lost 5 bases to trimming and J lost 8 bases, with 22 bases between them. Germline assignment: CDR1 SEHNR and CDR2 FQNEAQ (reference sequence). The CDR3 here is CASSQGHLGRSDEQFF. The CDR3 DNA sequence: TGTGCCAGCAGCCAAGGACACCTCGGTAGGTCTGATGAGCAGTTCTTC.

The V gene is TRBV29-1, the J gene TRBJ2-7; D possibly corresponds to TRBD1 (6 bases). CDR1 is SQVTM and CDR2 is ANQGSEA in the germline V gene. The CDR3 runs 13 residues. With 6 bases removed from V and 3 bases from J, the gap between germline ends came to 15 bases. The CDR3 nucleotides are TGCAGCGTCGTAATAAGACAGGACTACGAGCAGTACTTC. This gives the protein CSVVIRQDYEQYF.

This clone was seen once. The chain uses TRBV5-1 and TRBJ2-7, with 9 bases identical to TRBD1. The length of the CDR3 is 14 residues. The V gene end was trimmed by 7 bases and the J gene end by 5 bases; junction bases not matched to a gene: 10. The germline V gene has CDR1 SGHRS and CDR2 YFSETQ. In DNA form, the CDR3 reads TGCGCCAGCCACACCGGGACAGGGACTAACGAGCAGTACTTC. Protein: CASHTGTGTNEQYF.

The V gene is TRBV5-1, the J gene TRBJ2-6; no clear D. Germline V gene lookup returns CDR1 SGHRS and CDR2 YFSETQ. The CDR3 covers 14 residues. V was clipped by 5 bases and J by 0 bases, with 6 bases between them. CDR3 protein: CASSADSGANVLTF. CDR3 DNA: TGCGCCAGCAGTGCAGACTCTGGGGCCAACGTCCTGACTTTC.

The rearrangement links TRBV9 to TRBJ2-3, with TRBD2 as a possible D gene (5 bases). V lost 8 bases and J lost 6, with 16 bases in between. Germline values: CDR1 SGDLS, CDR2 YYNGEE. The CDR3 is made up of 13 amino acids. CDR3 DNA sequence: TGTGCCAGTAGAGACGGGGTGTTGGATACGCAGTATTTT. Its protein product is CASRDGVLDTQYF.

The chain links TRBV7-8 to TRBJ2-7; no reliable D call. With 8 bases removed from V and 5 bases from J, the gap between germline ends came to 16 bases. The CDR3 consists of 13 residues. Germline loops: CDR1 SGHVS, CDR2 FQNEAQ. CDR3 in amino acids: CASVPRGSDEQYF. Written as DNA, the CDR3 is TGTGCCAGCGTTCCGAGAGGAAGTGACGAGCAGTACTTC.

V and J are TRBV13 and TRBJ2-7; D might be TRBD2 (6 bases). The CDR3 contains 18 residues. Looked up from germline, CDR1 is PRHDT and CDR2 is FYEKMQ (reference sequence). Trimming shortened V by 4 bases and J by 1 base, and 23 bases separated the two germline ends. CDR3 DNA sequence: TGTGCCAGCAGCTCCACAGCGGTGGGAGGCTTTAATTCCTACGAGCAGTACTTC. Protein: CASSSTAVGGFNSYEQYF.

The chain joins TRBV9 to TRBJ2-7, with a possible D match to TRBD1 (6 bases). The CDR3 extends over 15 amino acids. Germline CDR1 reads SGDLS; CDR2 reads YYNGEE. Deletions cut 0 bases from V and 2 bases from J, with 12 bases between. CDR3 residues: CASSVGGPQAYEQYF. In nucleotides, the CDR3 is TGTGCCAGCAGCGTAGGGGGGCCCCAAGCCTACGAGCAGTACTTC.

J is TRBJ2-5 and V is TRBV28; 12 nucleotides align to TRBD2. After removal of 5 bases from V and 5 bases from J, the junction contained 18 bases not matched to a gene. The CDR3 contains 19 residues. The germline V gene encodes CDR1 MDHEN and CDR2 SYDVKM. The CDR3 sequence is CASSGTTATSGSGRETQYF. Written as DNA, the CDR3 is TGTGCCAGCAGTGGCACAACAGCGACTAGCGGGAGTGGGAGGGAGACCCAGTACTTC.

The V call is TRBV14, the J call TRBJ2-5; TRBD1 is a possible D gene (5 bases). Germline V gene sequence: CDR1 SGHDN, CDR2 FVKESK. V dropped 0 bases and J dropped 4 bases, with 18 bases sitting between them. This CDR3 has 17 residues. The DNA for the CDR3 is TGTGCCAGCAGCCAAGATGACAGAGGCCTTACCGCAGAGACCCAGTACTTC. Protein: CASSQDDRGLTAETQYF.

The rearrangement links TRBV18 to TRBJ2-5; TRBD2 aligns across 9 bases. The germline CDR1 and CDR2 sequences are KGHSH and LQKENI. V dropped 3 bases and J dropped 4; count of bases not matched to a gene: 3. The length of the CDR3 is 14 residues. In nucleotides, the CDR3 is TGTGCCAGCTCACCCACTAGCGGGTTAGAGACCCAGTACTTC. Translation: CASSPTSGLETQYF.

The chain is built from TRBV5-1 and TRBJ1-1; 7 bases fit TRBD1. Per germline, CDR1 SGHRS and CDR2 YFSETQ. The trim removed 2 bases at V and 7 bases at J, leaving 11 bases unmatched. This CDR3 spans 15 amino acids. CDR3 bases: TGCGCCAGCAGCTTTGCCTTGACAGGGCCCTATGAAGCTTTCTTT. The encoded protein is CASSFALTGPYEAFF.

CDR3 loop: CASSQGRHNEQFF. The CDR3 nucleotides are TGTGCCAGCAGCCAAGGGCGGCACAATGAGCAGTTCTTC. The rearrangement uses TRBV14 and TRBJ2-1, with no clear D. Germline-derived CDR1 and CDR2 are SGHDN and FVKESK. V lost 1 base and J 5 bases, leaving 6 bases between the germline ends. This CDR3 has 13 amino acids.

The chain has TRBV13 and TRBJ2-7; TRBD1 is a possible D gene (5 bases). CDR3 size: 15 residues. V was clipped by 1 base and J by 6 bases, with 16 bases between them. The V gene's germline CDR1 is PRHDT and CDR2 FYEKMQ (reference sequence). The CDR3 sequence: CASSLDGALKVEQYF. In DNA, the CDR3 is TGTGCCAGCAGCTTAGATGGGGCCCTGAAAGTCGAGCAGTACTTC.

The table lists this clone with a few counts. Written as DNA, the CDR3 is TGTGCCAGCATCCCTAGGAGTGGGGAAGCTTTCTTT. Translating it yields CASIPRSGEAFF. The chain has TRBV5-6 and TRBJ1-1, with D uncertain. Deletions cut 6 bases from V and 8 bases from J, with 14 bases between. The CDR3 is 12 amino acids. Germline-derived CDR1 and CDR2 are SGHDT and YYEEEE.

The chain has TRBV7-9 and TRBJ2-3, with TRBD2 identical over 11 bases. This CDR3 comprises 12 residues. CDR1 is SEHNR and CDR2 is FQNEAQ in the germline V gene (reference sequence). J was trimmed by 11 bases and V by 4 bases; bases with no gene match: 2. CDR3 bases: TGTGCCAGCAGCTCTACTAGCGGGGGGCAGTATTTT. This gives the protein CASSSTSGGQYF.

The chain is built from TRBV20-1 and TRBJ2-7, with no clear D. Trimming stripped 1 base from V and 3 bases from J, with 4 bases between. Germline V gives CDR1 DFQATT, CDR2 SNEGSKA (reference sequence). This CDR3 is built from 11 residues. The CDR3 sequence is CSARAIYEQYF. CDR3 coding DNA: TGCAGTGCTAGAGCCATCTACGAGCAGTACTTC.

The V and J genes are TRBV5-6 and TRBJ2-7; no firm D call. V was pared by 0 bases and J by 3 bases, with 13 bases between. Germline loops: CDR1 SGHDT, CDR2 YYEEEE. This CDR3 contains 15 residues. The chain's CDR3 is CASSLVPGPSYEQYF. In DNA form, the CDR3 reads TGTGCCAGCAGCTTGGTACCAGGTCCCAGCTACGAGCAGTACTTC.

The chain recombines TRBV28 with TRBJ1-1; tentative D call: TRBD1 (5 bases). This CDR3 region has 12 residues. V lost 6 bases and J lost 4, with 9 bases in between. Germline V lookup: CDR1 MDHEN, CDR2 SYDVKM. The CDR3 loop is CASRGGSTEAFF. CDR3 coding DNA: TGTGCCAGCAGGGGGGGGAGCACTGAAGCTTTCTTT.